Shown below are 7 T cell receptor beta chains from a single sample sequenced in a study of T cell changes during pregnancy in multiple sclerosis. Data came from immunoSEQ multiplex PCR; TCRdb stores just in-frame clones and leaves some out. The sample has 58,000 or so clones; approximately 91% are singletons. The source material was CD4+ T cells from peripheral blood mononuclear cells, sampled in the third trimester of pregnancy. These receptors were taken from a female donor with multiple sclerosis, enrolled in a pregnancy study.

V gene TRBV2 combines with J gene TRBJ2-2, with TRBD1 matching 10 bases. CDR1 is SNHLY, CDR2 FYNNEI, per germline. This CDR3 contains 16 residues. Trimming removed 5 bases from V and 8 bases from J; junction bases left unmatched: 11. As DNA, the CDR3 is TGTGCCAGCAGTCTCCAAACGGGACAGGGGAAAGGGGAGCTGTTTTTT. It specifies CASSLQTGQGKGELFF.

This rearrangement joins TRBV11-1 to TRBJ1-1; D might be TRBD1 (5 bases). The length of the CDR3 is 16 residues. Trimming left V 2 bases short and J 2 bases short, with 15 bases between. Germline assignment: CDR1 SGHAT and CDR2 FQDESV (reference sequence). CDR3: CASSLKGRGLNTEAFF. The DNA for the CDR3 is TGTGCCAGCAGCTTAAAGGGGAGGGGACTCAACACTGAAGCTTTCTTT.

CDR3 residues: CASSLDRDTEAFF. DNA for the CDR3: TGTGCCAGCAGCTTGGACAGGGACACTGAAGCTTTCTTT. J is TRBJ1-1 and V is TRBV7-3; 8 bases align to TRBD1. The CDR3 contains 13 residues. Trimming at V came to 3 bases and at J to 3 bases, leaving 0 bases not matched to a gene. Germline lookup yields CDR1 SGHTA and CDR2 FQGTGA.

The chain joins TRBV9 to TRBJ2-6; D perhaps matches TRBD1 (6 bases). V lost 3 bases and J 4 bases, leaving 14 bases between the germline ends. The CDR3 has 16 residues. The V gene's germline CDR1 is SGDLS and CDR2 YYNGEE. As DNA, the CDR3 is TGTGCCAGCAGCGGAGATCCCGACAGGGGGGCCAACGTCCTGACTTTC. It encodes CASSGDPDRGANVLTF.

The rearrangement joins TRBV6-1 to TRBJ1-2; D not resolved. Trimming cost V 0 bases and J 0 bases, with 5 bases left between them. The germline gives CDR1 MNHNS, CDR2 SASEGT. The CDR3 loop spans 14 amino acids. The CDR3 nucleotides are TGTGCCAGCAGTGAAGCAGGAGCTAACTATGGCTACACCTTC. Encoded protein: CASSEAGANYGYTF.

This chain joins TRBV21-1 and TRBJ1-3; the listed D gene, TRBD1, was not tested against the DNA. TRBV21-1 is deemed a pseudogene. CDR3 length: 19 residues. DNA of the CDR3: TGTGCCAGCAGCCGCACTACGCGGATTTGGGGCTCCTCTGGAAACACCATATATTTT. Its translation is CASSRTTRIWGSSGNTIYF.

The gene calls are TRBV11-2 and TRBJ1-1, with 8 bases lining up with TRBD1. Looked up from germline, CDR1 is SGHAT and CDR2 is FQNNGV. Unmatched junction bases numbered 9, after V lost 0 bases and J lost 3 bases. CDR3 length equals 17 residues. The CDR3 reads CASSLDARGRGDTEAFF. CDR3 nucleotides: TGTGCCAGCAGCTTAGATGCCAGGGGGCGGGGAGACACTGAAGCTTTCTTT.